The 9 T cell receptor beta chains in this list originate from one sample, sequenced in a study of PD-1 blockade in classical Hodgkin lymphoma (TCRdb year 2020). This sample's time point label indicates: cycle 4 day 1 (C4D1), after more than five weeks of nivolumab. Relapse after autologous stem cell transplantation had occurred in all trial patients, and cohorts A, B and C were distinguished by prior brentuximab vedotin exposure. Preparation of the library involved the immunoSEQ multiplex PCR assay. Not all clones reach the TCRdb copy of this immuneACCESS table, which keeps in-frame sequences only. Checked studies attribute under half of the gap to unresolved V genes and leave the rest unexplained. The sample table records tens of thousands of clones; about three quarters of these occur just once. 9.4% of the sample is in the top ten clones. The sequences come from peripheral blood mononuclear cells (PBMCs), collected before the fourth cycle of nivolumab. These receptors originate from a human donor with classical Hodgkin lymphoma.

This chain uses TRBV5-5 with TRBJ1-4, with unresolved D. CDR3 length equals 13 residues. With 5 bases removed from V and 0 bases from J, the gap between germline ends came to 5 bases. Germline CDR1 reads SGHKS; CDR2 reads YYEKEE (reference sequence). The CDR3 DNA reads TGTGCCAGCAGGGCTTCAACTAATGAAAAACTGTTTTTT. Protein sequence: CASRASTNEKLFF.

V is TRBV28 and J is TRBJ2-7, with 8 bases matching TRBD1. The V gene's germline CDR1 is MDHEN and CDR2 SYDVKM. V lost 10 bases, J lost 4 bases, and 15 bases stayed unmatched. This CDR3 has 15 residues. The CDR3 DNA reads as TGTGCCACACTACCAAGGGGGACAGGTGCTTACGAGCAGTACTTC. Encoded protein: CATLPRGTGAYEQYF.

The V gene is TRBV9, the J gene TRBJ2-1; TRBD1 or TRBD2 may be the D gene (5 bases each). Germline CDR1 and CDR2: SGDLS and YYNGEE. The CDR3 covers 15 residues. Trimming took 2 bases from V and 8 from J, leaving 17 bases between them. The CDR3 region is CASSVRGRRLDEQFF. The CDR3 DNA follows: TGTGCCAGCAGCGTCCGGGGCAGGCGATTGGATGAGCAGTTCTTC.

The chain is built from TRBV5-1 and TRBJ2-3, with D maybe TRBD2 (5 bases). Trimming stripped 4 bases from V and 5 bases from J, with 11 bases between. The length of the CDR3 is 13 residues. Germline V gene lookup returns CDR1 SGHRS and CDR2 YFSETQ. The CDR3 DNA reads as TGCGCCAGCAGCATAAGCGGAGAAGATACGCAGTATTTT. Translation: CASSISGEDTQYF.

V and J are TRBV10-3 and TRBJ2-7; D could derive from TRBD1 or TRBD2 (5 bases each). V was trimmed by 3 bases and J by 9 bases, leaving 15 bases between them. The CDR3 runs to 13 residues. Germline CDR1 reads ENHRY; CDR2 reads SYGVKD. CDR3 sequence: CAISDHMRGVQYF. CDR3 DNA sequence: TGTGCCATCAGTGACCACATGCGAGGGGTGCAGTACTTC.

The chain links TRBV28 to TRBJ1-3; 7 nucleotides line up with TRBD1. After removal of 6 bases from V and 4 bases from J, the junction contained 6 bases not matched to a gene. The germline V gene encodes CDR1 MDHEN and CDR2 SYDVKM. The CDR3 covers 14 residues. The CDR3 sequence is CASSPGTVGNTIYF. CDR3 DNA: TGTGCCAGCAGCCCCGGGACAGTAGGAAACACCATATATTTT.

The CDR3 sequence: CAIRQGTDTQYF. The DNA for the CDR3 is TGTGCCATTAGACAGGGGACAGATACGCAGTATTTT. This sequence joins TRBV10-3 and TRBJ2-3, with 8 bases lining up with TRBD1. Germline trimming cut 9 bases from V and 3 bases from J; bases unmatched to any gene: 2. The CDR3 runs to 12 residues. Germline V CDR1 and CDR2: ENHRY, SYGVKD.

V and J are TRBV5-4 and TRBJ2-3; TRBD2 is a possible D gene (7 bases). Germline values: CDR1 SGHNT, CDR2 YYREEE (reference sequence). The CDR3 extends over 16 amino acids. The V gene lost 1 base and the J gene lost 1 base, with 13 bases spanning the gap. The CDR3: CASSLYGGARTDTQYF. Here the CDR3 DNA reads TGTGCCAGCAGCTTGTATGGGGGGGCCCGCACAGATACGCAGTATTTT.

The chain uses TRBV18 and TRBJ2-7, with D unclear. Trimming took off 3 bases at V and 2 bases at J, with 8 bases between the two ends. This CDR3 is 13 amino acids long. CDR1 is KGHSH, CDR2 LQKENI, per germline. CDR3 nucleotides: TGTGCCAGCTCACCTCGCGGCCCCTACGAGCAGTACTTC. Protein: CASSPRGPYEQYF.